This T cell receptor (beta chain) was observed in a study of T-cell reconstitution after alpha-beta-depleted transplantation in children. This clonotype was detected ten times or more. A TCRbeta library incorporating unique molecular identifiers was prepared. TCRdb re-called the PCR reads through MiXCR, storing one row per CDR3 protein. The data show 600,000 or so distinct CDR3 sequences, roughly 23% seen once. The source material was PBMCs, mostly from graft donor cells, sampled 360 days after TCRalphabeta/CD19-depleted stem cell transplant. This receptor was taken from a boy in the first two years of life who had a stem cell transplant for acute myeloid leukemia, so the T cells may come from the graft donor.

The CDR3 coding sequence is TGTGCCAGCAGCGTAGGTCCGAACAATGAGCAGTTCTTC. Its translation is CASSVGPNNEQFF. The V gene is TRBV9, the J gene TRBJ2-1; D ambiguous. The V gene lost 0 bases and the J gene lost 5 bases, with 6 bases spanning the gap. Germline CDR1 SGDLS, CDR2 YYNGEE. CDR3 length: 13 amino acids.